This section outlines one T cell receptor beta chain sequence together with its context. Its antigen is not identified. Assay: immunoSEQ multiplex PCR; the TCRdb copy retains only in-frame clones and omits some. Among approximately 530,000 clones listed, 90% to 97% were seen once. This entry belongs to a study of shared clonotypes between healthy human individuals. Study-wide results and caveats: Sorted-subset samples were not fully sequenced, rarefaction indicated.

The receptor was derived from a woman in her 30s in good health. The sequenced sample consisted of naive CD4+ T cells sorted from blood. Subset meaning: CD45RA+ positively selected.

The CDR3 bases are TGTGCCAGCAGCTTAGCCACAGGGGTCTATGGCTACACCTTC. As protein: CASSLATGVYGYTF. The V call is TRBV7-9, the J call TRBJ1-2, with 7 nucleotides matching TRBD1. Trimming at V came to 0 bases and at J to 4 bases, leaving 2 bases not matched to a gene. This CDR3 is 14 amino acids long. Germline-derived CDR1 and CDR2 are SEHNR and FQNEAQ (reference sequence). The variable domain in full, completed from reference TRBV7-9 and TRBJ1-2, reads DTGVSQNPRHKITKRGQNVTFRCDPISEHNRLYWYRQTLGQGPEFLTYFQNEAQLEKSRLLSDRFSAERPKGSFSTLEIQRTEQGDSAMYLCASSLATGVYGYTFGSGTRLTVV.